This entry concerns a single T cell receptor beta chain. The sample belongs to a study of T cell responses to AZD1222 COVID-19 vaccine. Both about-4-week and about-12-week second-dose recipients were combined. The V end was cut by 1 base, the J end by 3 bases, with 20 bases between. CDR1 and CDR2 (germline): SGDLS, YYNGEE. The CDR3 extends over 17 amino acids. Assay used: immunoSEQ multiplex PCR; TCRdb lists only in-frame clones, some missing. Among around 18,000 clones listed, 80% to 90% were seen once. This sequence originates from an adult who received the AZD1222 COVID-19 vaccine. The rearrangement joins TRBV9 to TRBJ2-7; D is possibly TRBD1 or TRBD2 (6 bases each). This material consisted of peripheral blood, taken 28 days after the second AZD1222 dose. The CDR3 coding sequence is TGTGCCAGCAGCGTATCCATTGGGGGGCGACACATCTACGAGCAGTACTTC. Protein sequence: CASSVSIGGRHIYEQYF.